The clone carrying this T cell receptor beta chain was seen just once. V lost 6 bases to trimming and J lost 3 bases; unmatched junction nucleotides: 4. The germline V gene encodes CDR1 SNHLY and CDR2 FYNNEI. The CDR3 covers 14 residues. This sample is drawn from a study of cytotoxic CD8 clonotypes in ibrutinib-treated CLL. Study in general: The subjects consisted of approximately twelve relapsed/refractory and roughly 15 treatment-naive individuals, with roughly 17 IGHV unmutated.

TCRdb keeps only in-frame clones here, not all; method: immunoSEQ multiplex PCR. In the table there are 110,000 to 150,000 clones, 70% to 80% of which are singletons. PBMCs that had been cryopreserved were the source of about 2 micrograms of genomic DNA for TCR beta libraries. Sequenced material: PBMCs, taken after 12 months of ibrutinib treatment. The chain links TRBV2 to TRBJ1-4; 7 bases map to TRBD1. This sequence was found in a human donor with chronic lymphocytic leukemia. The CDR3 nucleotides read TGTGCCAGCAGACAGGGGTCGGCTAATGAAAAACTGTTTTTT. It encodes CASRQGSANEKLFF.